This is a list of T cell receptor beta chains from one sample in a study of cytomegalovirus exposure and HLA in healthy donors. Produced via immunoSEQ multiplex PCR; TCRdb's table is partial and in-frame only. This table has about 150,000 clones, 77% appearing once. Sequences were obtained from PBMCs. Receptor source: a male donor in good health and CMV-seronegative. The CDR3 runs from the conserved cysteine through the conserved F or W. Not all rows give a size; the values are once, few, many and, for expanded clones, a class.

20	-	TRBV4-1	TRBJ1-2	CASSHGLPGGAGVSSYGYTF
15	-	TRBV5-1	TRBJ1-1	CASSFHREMNTEAFF
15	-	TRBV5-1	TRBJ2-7	CASSLYGGRSNEQYF
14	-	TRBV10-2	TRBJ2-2	CASTWAGDTGELFF
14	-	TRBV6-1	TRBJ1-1	CASTLTGEDSEAFF
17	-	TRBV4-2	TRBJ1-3	CASSRPGQGGSGNTIYF
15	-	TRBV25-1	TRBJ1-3	CASSDPLRAGNTIYF
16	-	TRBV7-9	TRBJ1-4	CASSFPGIPSNEKLFF
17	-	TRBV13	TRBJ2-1	CASSPGVAGSPSNEQFF
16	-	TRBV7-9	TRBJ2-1	CASSTEGGVLNNEQFF
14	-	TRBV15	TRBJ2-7	CATSRERGSYEQYF
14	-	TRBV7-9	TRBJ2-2	CSSSWQGNTGELFF
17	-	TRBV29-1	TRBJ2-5	CSVAKLLAGGSQETQYF
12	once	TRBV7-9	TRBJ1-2	CASSLVDSLYTF
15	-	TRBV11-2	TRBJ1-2	CASSLGGQGRYGYTF
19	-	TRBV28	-	CASSLGQYYGTSGAYEQYF
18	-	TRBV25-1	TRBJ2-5	CASSTSRRLKKNQETQYF
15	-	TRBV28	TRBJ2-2	CAAVETGHQHGELFF
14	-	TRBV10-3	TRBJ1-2	CAISRETGVYGYTF
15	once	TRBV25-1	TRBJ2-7	CASSERGTGIYEQYF
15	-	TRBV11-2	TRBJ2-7	CASSLGTGGSYEQYF
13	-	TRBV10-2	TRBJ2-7	CASRAGQGLEQYF
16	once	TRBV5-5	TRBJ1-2	CASSPRTGDIVYGYTF
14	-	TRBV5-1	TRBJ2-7	CASSPAWGESEQYF
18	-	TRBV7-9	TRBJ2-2	CSSSLTDGLPMVSGELFF
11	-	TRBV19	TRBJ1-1	CASSGHTEAFF
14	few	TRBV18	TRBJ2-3	CASSPPGRTDTQYF
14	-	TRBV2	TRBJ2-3	CASSKQGVVDTQYF
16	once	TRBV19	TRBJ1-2	CASSSLGGQPNYGYTF
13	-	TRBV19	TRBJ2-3	CASSGRDTDTQYF
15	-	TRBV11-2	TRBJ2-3	CASSLDWASGTAQYF
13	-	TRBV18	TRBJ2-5	CASSPSPGETQYF
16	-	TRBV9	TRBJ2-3	CASSPGLAGTTDTQYF
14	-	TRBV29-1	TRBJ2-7	CSVLTGGISYEQYF
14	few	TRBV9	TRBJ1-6	CASSPEGGNSPLHF
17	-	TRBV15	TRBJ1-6	CATSRDSGGSYNSPLHF
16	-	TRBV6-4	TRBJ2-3	CTSSDGTSGVTDTQYF
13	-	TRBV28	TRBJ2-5	CASSSGGRETQYF
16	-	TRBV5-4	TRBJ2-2	CASSLAGGRNTGELFF
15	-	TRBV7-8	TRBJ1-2	CASSLAGQIPYGYTF
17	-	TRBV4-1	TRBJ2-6	CASSQGLAGAGANVLTF
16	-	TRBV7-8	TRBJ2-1	CASSAIYSSSYNEQFF